The 4 T cell receptor beta chains given below trace back to one sample, sequenced in a study of CD8+CD57+ T cells in acquired aplastic anemia. Profiling of TCR beta VDJ combinations and CDR3 sequences used genomic DNA as template. MiXCR was run by TCRdb on the reads, yielding one entry per CDR3 protein. The sample has 200,000 to 250,000 distinct CDR3 sequences; 30% to 40% are singletons. Sequenced: sorted CD4+, CD8+, or CD8+CD57+ T cells (not recorded which) from PBMCs. The source is a human donor in good health, serving as a control.

This clonotype was recorded many times. The CDR3 sequence is CASSDRAGGNTEAFF. The CDR3 coding sequence is TGTGCCAGCAGTGATCGGGCAGGGGGTAACACTGAAGCTTTCTTT. This chain joins TRBV2 and TRBJ1-1, with 7 bases identical to TRBD1. With 3 bases clipped from V and 2 bases from J, the junction kept 6 bases outside the gene matches. The CDR3 is made up of 15 amino acids. Germline V gene data show CDR1 as SNHLY and CDR2 as FYNNEI.

The chain is built from TRBV2 and TRBJ1-2; a weak D match, TRBD1 (5 bases). Trimming took 4 bases from V and 4 from J, leaving 19 bases between them. Germline values: CDR1 SNHLY, CDR2 FYNNEI. CDR3 length equals 16 residues. The CDR3 reads CASSADSFGRGYGYTF. CDR3 coding DNA: TGTGCCAGCAGTGCTGACAGTTTTGGTAGGGGCTATGGCTACACCTTC.

At least ten counts were recorded for this clonotype. The chain has TRBV15 and TRBJ1-6; D is ambiguous. Trimming took off 1 base at V and 11 bases at J, with 12 bases between the two ends. There are 14 residues in the CDR3. Germline-derived CDR1 and CDR2 are LNHNV and YYDKDF (reference sequence). CDR3 nucleotides: TGTGCCACCAGCAGAGCCGGGGATCAGACACCCCTCCACTTT. Its translation is CATSRAGDQTPLHF.

Of note for this clonotype: Its ends do not fully match the called genes, so a read error is possible. J is TRBJ2-7 and V is TRBV2, with 10 bases fitting TRBD1. The CDR3 length is 15 residues. Germline V gene lookup returns CDR1 SNHLY and CDR2 FYNNEI. As DNA, the CDR3 is TGTGCCCGCAGTGCCAAGAGACAGGGGGCGTACGAGCAGTGCTTC. Its protein product is CARSAKRQGAYEQCF.